This record covers a single T cell receptor (beta chain). Antigen specificity is unknown. Profiling relied on immunoSEQ multiplex PCR, and the TCRdb table lists in-frame clones only, not all of them. The table lists 85,000 to 90,000 clones, around 93% of them singletons. The ends lost 6 bases at V and 2 bases at J; junction bases unmatched: 3. Germline CDR1 is MNHEY and CDR2 is SVGAGI. The CDR3 spans 13 residues. This entry belongs to a study of graft-versus-host responses after intestinal transplantation. Regarding the study as a whole: Researchers found GvH clones in recipient marrow, and some showed up first in ileum or blood.

Sequenced here: unstimulated CD4+ T cells sorted from spleen or lymph node cells, sampled before transplant. This clonotype was obtained from a human donor who was the organ donor for an intestinal transplant. The chain has TRBV6-5 and TRBJ2-7, with TRBD1 identical over 8 bases. The CDR3 DNA sequence: TGTGCCAGCAGCCGGGACAGGACCTACGAGCAGTACTTC. As protein: CASSRDRTYEQYF.